This entry is about one TCR beta chain. Its antigen is undetermined. The sample belongs to a study of shared clonotypes between healthy human individuals. General study findings and limits: An expected dependence of interdonor clonotype sharing on sequencing depth was noted.

There were only Caucasian adults among the donors, and all lived in Nashville, Tennessee. The CDR3 has 13 amino acids. Trimming cost V 2 bases and J 9 bases; bases outside gene matches: 5. CDR1 and CDR2 (germline): SGHRS, YFSETQ. Around 30,000 T cell genomes, or roughly 300 ng DNA, went into unsorted PBMC replicate PCRs. This table comes from immunoSEQ multiplex PCR, and its TCRdb copy is limited to in-frame clones, with some not included. The sample lists around 500,000 clones, about three quarters seen once, with 10% to 15% in the top ten. The rearrangement joins TRBV5-1 to TRBJ2-1; the match to TRBD1 covers 7 bases. Sequencing input: PBMCs. The source is a middle-aged woman in good health. Some clones in this sample may be carry-over from other donors' samples. The CDR3 sequence: CASSFDGQVEQFF. The DNA for the CDR3 is TGCGCCAGCAGCTTTGACGGACAGGTTGAGCAGTTCTTC. Using reference TRBV5-1 and TRBJ2-1 for the parts outside the CDR3, the full variable domain is KAGVTQTPRYLIKTRGQQVTLSCSPISGHRSVSWYQQTPGQGLQFLFEYFSETQRNKGNFPGRFSGRQFSNSRSEMNVSTLELGDSALYLCASSFDGQVEQFFGPGTRLTVL.